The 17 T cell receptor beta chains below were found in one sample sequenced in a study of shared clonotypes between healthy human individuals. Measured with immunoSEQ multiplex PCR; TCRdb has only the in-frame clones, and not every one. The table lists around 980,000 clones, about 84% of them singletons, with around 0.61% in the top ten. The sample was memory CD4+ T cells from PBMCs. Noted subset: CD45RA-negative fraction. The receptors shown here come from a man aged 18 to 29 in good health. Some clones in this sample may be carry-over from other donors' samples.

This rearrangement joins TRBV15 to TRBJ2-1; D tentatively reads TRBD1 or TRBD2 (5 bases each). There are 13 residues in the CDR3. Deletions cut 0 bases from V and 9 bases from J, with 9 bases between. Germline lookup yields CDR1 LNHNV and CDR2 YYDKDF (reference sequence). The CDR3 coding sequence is TGTGCCACCAGCAGAGACGGGGCTGGTGAGCAGTTCTTC. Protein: CATSRDGAGEQFF.

CDR3 loop: CASSLVLAGSSYNEQFF. The DNA for the CDR3 is TGTGCCAGCAGCTTAGTACTAGCGGGTAGCTCCTACAATGAGCAGTTCTTC. The V and J genes are TRBV7-6 and TRBJ2-1, with 9 nucleotides matching TRBD2. This CDR3 has 17 residues. J lost 0 bases, V lost 1 base, and 4 bases had no gene match. Looked up from germline, CDR1 is SGHVS and CDR2 is FNYEAQ.

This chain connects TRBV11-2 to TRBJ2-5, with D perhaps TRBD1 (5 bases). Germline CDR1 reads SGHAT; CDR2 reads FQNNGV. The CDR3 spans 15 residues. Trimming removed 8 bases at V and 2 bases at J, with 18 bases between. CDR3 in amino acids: CASSLRQGGQETQYF. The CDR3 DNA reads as TGTGCCAGCTCCCTTCGGCAGGGTGGGCAAGAGACCCAGTACTTC.

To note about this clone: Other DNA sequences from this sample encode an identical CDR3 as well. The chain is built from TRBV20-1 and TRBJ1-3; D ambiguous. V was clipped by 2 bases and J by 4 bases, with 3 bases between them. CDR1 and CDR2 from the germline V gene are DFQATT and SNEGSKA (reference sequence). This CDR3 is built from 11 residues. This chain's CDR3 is CSARRGNTIYF. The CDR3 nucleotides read TGCAGTGCTAGACGCGGAAACACCATATATTTT.

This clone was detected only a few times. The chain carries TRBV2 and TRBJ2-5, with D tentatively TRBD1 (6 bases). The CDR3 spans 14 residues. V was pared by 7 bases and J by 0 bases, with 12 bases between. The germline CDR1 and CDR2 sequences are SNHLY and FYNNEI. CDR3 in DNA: TGTGCCAGCACGCCAGGGGCCTACCAAGAGACCCAGTACTTC. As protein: CASTPGAYQETQYF.

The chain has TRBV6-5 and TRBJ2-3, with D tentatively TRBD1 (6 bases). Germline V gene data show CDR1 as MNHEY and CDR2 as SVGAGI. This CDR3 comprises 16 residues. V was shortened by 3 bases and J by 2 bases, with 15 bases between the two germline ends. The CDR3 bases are TGTGCCAGCAGTTATGTGGCAGACAGGCCCACAGATACGCAGTATTTT. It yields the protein CASSYVADRPTDTQYF.

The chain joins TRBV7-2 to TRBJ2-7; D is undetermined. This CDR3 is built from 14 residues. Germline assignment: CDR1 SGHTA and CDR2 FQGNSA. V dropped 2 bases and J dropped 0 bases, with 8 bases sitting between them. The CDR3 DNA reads TGTGCCAGCAGCTTACAGGTACTCTCCTACGAGCAGTACTTC. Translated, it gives CASSLQVLSYEQYF.

The CDR3 nucleotides are TGTGCCAGCAGCTGGGCAGCTGATCAGCCCCAGCATTTT. Translated, it gives CASSWAADQPQHF. J is TRBJ1-5 and V is TRBV5-5; D not certain. The CDR3 sequence is 13 residues long. Deletions cut 3 bases from V and 5 bases from J, with 9 bases between. Germline loops: CDR1 SGHKS, CDR2 YYEKEE (reference sequence).

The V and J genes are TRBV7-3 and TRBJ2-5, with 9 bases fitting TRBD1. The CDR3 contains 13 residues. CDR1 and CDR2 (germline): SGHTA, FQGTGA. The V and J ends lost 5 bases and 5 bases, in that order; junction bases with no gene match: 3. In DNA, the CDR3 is TGTGCCAGCAGCGCCGGGACAGGGGAGACCCAGTACTTC. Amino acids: CASSAGTGETQYF. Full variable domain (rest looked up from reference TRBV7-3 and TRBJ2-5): GAGVSQTPSNKVTEKGKYVELRCDPISGHTALYWYRQSLGQGPEFLIYFQGTGAADDSGLPNDRFFAVRPEGSVSTLKIQRTERGDSAVYLCASSAGTGETQYFGPGTRLLVL.

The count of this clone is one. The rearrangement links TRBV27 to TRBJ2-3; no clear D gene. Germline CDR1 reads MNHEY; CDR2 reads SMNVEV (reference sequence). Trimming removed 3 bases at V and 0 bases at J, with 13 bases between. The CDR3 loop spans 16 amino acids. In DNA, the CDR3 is TGTGCCAGCAGTTTTTTCAGTCGAGGCAGCACAGATACGCAGTATTTT. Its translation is CASSFFSRGSTDTQYF.

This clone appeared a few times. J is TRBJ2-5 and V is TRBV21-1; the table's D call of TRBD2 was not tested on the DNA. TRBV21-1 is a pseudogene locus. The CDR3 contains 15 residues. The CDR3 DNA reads TGTGCCAGCAGCCGCGGGAGGCAGTACCAAGAGACCCAGTACTTC. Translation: CASSRGRQYQETQYF.

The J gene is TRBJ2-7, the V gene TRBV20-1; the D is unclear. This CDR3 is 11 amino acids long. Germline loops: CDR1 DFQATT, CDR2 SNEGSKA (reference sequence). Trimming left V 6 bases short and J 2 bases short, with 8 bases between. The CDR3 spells CSAPLTYEQYF. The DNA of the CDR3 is TGCAGTGCCCCACTTACCTACGAGCAGTACTTC.

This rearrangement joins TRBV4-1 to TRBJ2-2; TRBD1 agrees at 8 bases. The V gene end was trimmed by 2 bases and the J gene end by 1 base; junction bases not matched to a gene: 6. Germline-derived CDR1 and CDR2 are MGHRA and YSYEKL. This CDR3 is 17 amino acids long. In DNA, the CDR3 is TGCGCCAGCAGCCAACGTACAGGGGGGCGGAACACCGGGGAGCTGTTTTTT. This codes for CASSQRTGGRNTGELFF.

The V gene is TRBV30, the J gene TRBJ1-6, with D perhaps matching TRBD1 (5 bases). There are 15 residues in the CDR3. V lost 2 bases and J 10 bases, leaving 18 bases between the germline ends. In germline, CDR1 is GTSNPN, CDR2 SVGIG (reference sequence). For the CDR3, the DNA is TGTGCCTGGAGTAGGGACTCCCCCAGAGACTCACCCCTCCACTTT. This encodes CAWSRDSPRDSPLHF.

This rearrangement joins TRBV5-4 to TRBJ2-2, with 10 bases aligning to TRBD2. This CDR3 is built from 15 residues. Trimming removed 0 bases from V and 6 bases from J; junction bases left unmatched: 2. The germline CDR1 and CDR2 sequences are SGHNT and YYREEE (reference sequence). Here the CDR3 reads CASSLALAGAGELFF. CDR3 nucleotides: TGTGCCAGCAGCTTGGCGCTAGCGGGAGCCGGGGAGCTGTTTTTT.

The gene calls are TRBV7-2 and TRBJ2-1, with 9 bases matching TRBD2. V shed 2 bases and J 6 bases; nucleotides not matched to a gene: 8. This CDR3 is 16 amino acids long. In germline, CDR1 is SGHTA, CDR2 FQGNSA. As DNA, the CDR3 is TGTGCCAGCAGCTTATTTAGCGGGAGAATGGGCAATGAGCAGTTCTTC. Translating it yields CASSLFSGRMGNEQFF.

In DNA, the CDR3 is TGTGCCAGCTCACCATGGGCGGATAGTAACGTCCTGACTTTC. Encoded protein: CASSPWADSNVLTF. This rearrangement joins TRBV18 to TRBJ2-6; D gene uncertain. V gave up 2 bases and J gave up 10 bases, with 12 bases separating them. The CDR3 runs to 14 residues. The V gene's germline CDR1 is KGHSH and CDR2 LQKENI.